This T cell receptor (beta chain) was sequenced in a study of T cell responses to AZD1222 COVID-19 vaccine (dated by TCRdb to the early 2020s). Regarding the complete study: A total of 233 trial participants underwent TCR sequencing, of whom some 210 received two doses of AZD1222 and roughly 25 received two doses of the MenACWY control vaccine. Trial participants were enrolled into age subgroups of 18-55, 56-69 and 70-plus years, which contained about 150, 27 and 61 TCR-sequenced participants, respectively.

For this clone: Its antigen is currently not known. No much larger clonotype is one base removed from it; base qualities were not supplied.

The germline V gene (reference sequence) specifies GTSNPN as CDR1 and SVGIG as CDR2. CDR3 length: 14 amino acids, cysteine to phenylalanine. Only the CDR3 region is kept as DNA, spanning 42 bases read in frame from base 1. The junction shows trimming of 4 bases on V and 4 bases on J, and the gene matches do not reach 9 bases of it. The CDR3 regions of human TCRbeta chains were analyzed by immunosequencing. As for the original processing: Repertoire TCRs were checked for matches against a reference library of SARS-CoV-2-specific TCRs that had been generated using the MIRA antigen-specificity platform. Breadth was defined as the fraction of unique TCRs that were SARS-CoV-2-associated, and depth was defined as the fraction of total T cells that were SARS-CoV-2-associated. Using the MIRA data, every spike-specific TCR was mapped to the spike region that the TCR reacted to and assigned to either a CD4 or a CD8 class. Log10-transformed breadth and depth values were compared by one-way ANOVA with Sidak's multiple comparisons tests. TCRdb holds this immuneACCESS table with in-frame rearrangements only. Some clones are missing; in checked studies, unresolved V genes explain under half, and the rest has no known cause. That table gives V, J and clone size, and the DNA gave D and trimming. Within this sample are approximately 70,000 clones, with 80% of them counted one time only. The ten most abundant clones make up more than 13% of the sample.

Taken with the paper, the label for time point translates to: about 28 days (+/-7) after the second vaccine dose. AZD1222 recipients given second doses at about 4 weeks or at about 12 weeks were pooled, since spike-specific TCR depth and breadth were not found to differ between the two schedules. Samples from vaccinated people were obtained from the UK trials COV001 and COV002, which included a single-blind randomized controlled phase 2/3 trial of AZD1222 (ChAdOx1 nCoV-19) in healthy adults. For TCRbeta chain sequencing, PBMC samples were collected from trial participants at day 0 and at day 28 after the second dose. What the work shows at the level of the full study, not this receptor alone: Conclusions about previously exposed vaccinees are limited, since just five to seven AZD1222 recipients were seropositive for SARS-CoV-2 at baseline. The 56-69-year group was small, and its depth increase did not reach significance, likely because of low power. Participants were mostly white British and included more females than males, and it was suggested by the authors that clonal diversity may have been underestimated. Vaccine-associated CD4 TCRs spanned the whole spike protein, with dominant responses in regions 160-218 and 743-854. Reportedly, close to half of the unique spike-specific TCRs recognized epitopes lying outside the regions that are mutated in the B.1.351 and B.1.1.7 variants. Spike-specific TCR breadth and depth rose significantly after two AZD1222 doses compared with day 0 and with MenACWY recipients. Because no day 14 peak-response samples were available, repertoires were characterized only after the peak T cell response.

The chain joins TRBV30 to TRBJ2-7, with 8 middle bases fitting TRBD1. This TCR came from an adult who received the AZD1222 COVID-19 vaccine. Sequencing was performed on peripheral blood, taken 28 days after the second AZD1222 dose. The CDR3 sequence is CAWTTGTGFYEQYF. The base sequence is TGTGCCTGGACTACCGGGACAGGTTTTTACGAGCAGTACTTC.